The clone carrying this T cell receptor beta chain was found a few times. No antigen is known for it. V gave up 3 bases and J gave up 0 bases; unmatched junction bases: 4. The CDR3 extends over 15 amino acids. The germline CDR1 and CDR2 sequences are MGHRA and YSYEKL. These data are taken from a study of cytomegalovirus exposure and HLA in healthy donors. General study points: An Asian-associated ancestry cluster reportedly showed fewer N-insertions than the roughly 670-donor mean in a later analysis.

Healthy bone marrow donors made up the donors. The PCR contained 60 Vbeta and 13 Jbeta primers. Data came from immunoSEQ multiplex PCR; TCRdb stores just in-frame clones and leaves some out. Of 170,000 or so clones listed, 79% were seen once; the top ten hold around 0.69%. This rearrangement joins TRBV4-1 to TRBJ2-7, with 8 bases identical to TRBD1. The TCR originated in a middle-aged woman in good health and CMV-seronegative. The sample was PBMCs. This CDR3 reads CASSQGDRSSYEQYF. DNA for the CDR3: TGCGCCAGCAGCCAGGGGGACAGGAGCTCCTACGAGCAGTACTTC.